This T cell receptor (beta chain) was captured by sequencing in a study of immune evolution from preneoplasia to lung adenocarcinoma. Remarks on this clone: Its specificity is unknown.

Patient tissue came from resections in Japan or China, 2014–2017. Study-level results: Normal lung had the highest top T cell clone frequencies. Later-stage lesions appeared to have more T cells, more diversity, less clonality. Compared with EGFR-mutant or double wild-type lesions, KRAS-mutant nodules were more clonal.

Data came from immunoSEQ multiplex PCR; TCRdb stores just in-frame clones and leaves some out. The table lists 8,000 to 9,000 clones, 80% to 85% of them singletons. CDR3 length equals 16 residues. Per germline, CDR1 SGHRS and CDR2 YFSETQ. Trimming shortened V by 3 bases and J by 3 bases, and 17 bases separated the two germline ends. Sequences were obtained from FFPE minimally invasive lung adenocarcinoma tissue. The genes are TRBV5-1 and TRBJ2-3; no definite D call. This clonotype was obtained from a donor of 70 years or more with lung adenocarcinoma. Written as DNA, the CDR3 is TGCGCCAGCAGCTCCGCTGACTCCGACGCGACAGATACGCAGTATTTT. This codes for CASSSADSDATDTQYF.